These 2 T cell receptor beta chains were all obtained from the same sample, sequenced in a study of siplizumab effects on memory and regulatory T cells. Generated by immunoSEQ multiplex PCR, the TCRdb table keeps only in-frame clones and is missing some. Of about 100,000 clones in the sample, around 93% were seen once. Material for sequencing was non-Treg CD4+ T cells sorted from blood. Every receptor here comes from a human donor in good health.

CDR3 bases: TGTGCCAGCAGCGAGGGTGTTGGCTACACCTTC. It specifies CASSEGVGYTF. The J gene is TRBJ1-2, the V gene TRBV28; D remains ambiguous. Looked up from germline, CDR1 is MDHEN and CDR2 is SYDVKM. V was trimmed by 6 bases and J by 7 bases, leaving 9 bases between them. The CDR3 covers 11 residues.

This chain links TRBV29-1 with TRBJ1-1; no definite D call. The CDR3 contains 12 residues. V gave up 4 bases and J gave up 2 bases, with 8 bases separating them. Germline V gives CDR1 SQVTM, CDR2 ANQGSEA. The CDR3 loop is CSVVTTNTEAFF. CDR3 bases: TGCAGCGTTGTCACCACAAACACTGAAGCTTTCTTT. The complete variable domain, with remaining parts taken from reference TRBV29-1 and TRBJ1-1, reads SAVISQKPSRDICQRGTSLTIQCQVDSQVTMMFWYRQQPGQSLTLIATANQGSEATYESGFVIDKFPISRPNLTFSTLTVSNMSPEDSSIYLCSVVTTNTEAFFGQGTRLTVV.